This T cell receptor (beta chain) emerged from a study of shared clonotypes between healthy human individuals (dated by TCRdb to 2019 to 2021). Turning to the overall study: The cohort included a few men and a couple of women between 18 and 49 years of age. Each donor's leukapheresis produced roughly between about 0.85 and 10 billion PBMCs. To increase sequencing depth and limit assay-specific biases, different laboratories used diverse techniques to prepare libraries and sequence TCR repertoires. For each donor, three plates each were used for CD4 naive and CD4 memory, two plates were used for CD8 naive, and one plate was used for CD8 memory. Blood TCR repertoires of four to six healthy adults were deeply sequenced to estimate repertoire size and the extent of clonotype sharing between individuals.

To note about this clone: Which antigen it targets is not known. No much larger clone exists at a distance of one base, and base qualities are not known.

The paper's findings and limits, for the study overall: Higher generation probabilities were observed for clonotypes shared by all four sorted-subset donors than for non-shared clonotypes. Pairwise subsampling led to the expectation that sequencing depth would affect the degree of clonotype sharing among donors. Incomplete sequencing was indicated by rarefaction of sorted-subset datasets, despite the large sequencing depth. Sampling was restricted to blood, and TCR repertoires in tissues likely differ from the TCR repertoires found in blood. When several donors were compared, the shared fraction of clonotypes was 5% to 6.5% for naive CD4, over 3% for naive CD8, 2.3% for memory CD4, and 0.35% to 0.4% for memory CD8. The small number of donors limited the genetic and exposure-history diversity represented. Larger estimated clonotype richness was generally found for naive subsets than for memory subsets.

Donors were healthy HIV-negative adults with no recently reported acute infections or vaccinations. Only Caucasian adults living in Nashville, Tennessee, USA were represented among the donors. CD4+ T cells were enriched by magnetic negative selection; naive cells were then positively selected on CD45RA, and the negative fraction formed the memory subset. Blood was collected by leukapheresis, and PBMCs were isolated by Ficoll-Histopaque density gradient centrifugation and then cryopreserved in liquid nitrogen vapor phase. Analytical flow cytometry was used to check the purity and quantity of every magnetically sorted T cell population. From each sorted fraction, genomic DNA was isolated and quantified by UV absorbance on a Nanodrop 2000c. V and J lose 0 bases and 7 bases, and a span of 12 bases separates them. The CDR3 runs 13 amino acids, cysteine and phenylalanine included. Only CDR3 DNA remains: 39 bases, in frame from the first base. CDR1 GTSNPN and CDR2 SVGIG are derived from the germline V gene (reference sequence).

Using the deep immunoSEQ assay, TCR CDR3 regions were amplified from genomic DNA by multiplex PCR. Extracted genomic DNA from each cell subset was spread evenly across all wells of several immunoSEQ 96-well plates, with each plate serving as a replicate. For sorted subsets, about 200 ng genomic DNA, equal to tens of thousands of T cell genomes, was loaded into each replicate PCR. Purified libraries were measured with a Qubit 3.0 fluorometer, size-checked on a Bioanalyzer 2100, and measured again with the KAPA Library Quantification kit. A separate single-read 150-cycle Illumina NextSeq 550 flow cell was used to sequence each immunoSEQ 96-well plate. On the authors' methods: The immunoSEQ output contained only junctional sequences without quality scores, so filtering could not match that applied to full-length reads. To assign V/J genes and CDR3, sequences were annotated against IMGT germline references using PyIR, a Python wrapper for IgBLAST v1.9. Any read was removed if the V/J assignment was weak (E-value above 1e-6), the CDR3 was missing, or the read contained stop codons, out-of-frame junctions, or ambiguous translated residues. A V3J clonotype was defined by an identical inferred V gene, J gene, and CDR3 amino acid sequence. Percentage overlap between repertoires was calculated by dividing the number of shared unique clonotypes by the size of the smaller repertoire. Three approaches were used to assess repertoire richness: RTK rarefaction, the Chao1 estimator, and Recon v2.1 estimates of unobserved clonotypes. For all TCRbeta clonotypes obtained by the gDNA method from a handful of donors, generation probabilities were computed with OLGA. Entries here come from immuneACCESS through TCRdb and include only in-frame sequences with V and J called. Some clones fail to appear in such tables; in the studies checked, an unresolved V gene covers under half of the shortfall, and the cause of the remainder is unknown. The D gene and trimming were derived from the DNA, and the V and J assignments and clone size from that table. For this sample the table gives about 2 million clones, of which 90% to 95% were detected only once. Roughly 0.13% of the sample is in the top ten clones.

Sequenced sample: naive CD4+ T cells sorted from blood. Explained via the paper, the cell subset or site label denotes: CD45RA+ positively selected. The clonotype was recovered from a man between 18 and 35 years old in good health. The receptor chain draws on TRBV30 and TRBJ1-1; the D segment could be TRBD1, given 6 matching bases. The nucleotides are TGTGCCTGGAGTGTACTTATACAGGGTGAAGCTTTCTTT. Its translation reads: CAWSVLIQGEAFF. The full variable domain, with segments outside the CDR3 supplied by the reference TRBV30 and TRBJ1-1 proteins, appears as SQTIHQWPATLVQPVGSPLSLECTVEGTSNPNLYWYRQAAGRGLQLLFYSVGIGQISSEVPQNLSASRPQDRQFILSSKKLLLSDSGFYLCAWSVLIQGEAFFGQGTRLTVV.